The 23 T cell receptor beta chains in this list originate from one sample, sequenced in a study of breast tumors, draining lymph nodes, adjacent tissues. Samples came from axillary lymph nodes draining the breast cancer. MiXCR was run by TCRdb on the multiplex PCR reads, yielding one entry per CDR3 protein. Of fewer than 85,000 distinct CDR3 sequences listed, about 21% were seen once; the top ten hold roughly 2.4%. Sequenced input: axillary lymph node tissue. The receptors stem from a female donor with breast cancer. Some clones in this sample may be carry-over from other donors' samples.

At least ten counts were recorded for this clonotype. In nucleotides, the CDR3 is TGTGCCAGCACCCCGGGACTAGCGGACACAGATACGCAGTATTTT. As protein: CASTPGLADTDTQYF. The rearrangement joins TRBV2 to TRBJ2-3; 11 bases align to TRBD2. The CDR3 runs to 15 residues. The V gene end was trimmed by 7 bases and the J gene end by 2 bases; junction bases not matched to a gene: 5. Germline loops: CDR1 SNHLY, CDR2 FYNNEI.

The chain combines TRBV2 with TRBJ2-5; tentatively, D is TRBD2 (6 bases). Looked up from germline, CDR1 is SNHLY and CDR2 is FYNNEI. The CDR3 is 12 residues long. V shed 4 bases and J shed 4 bases, with 7 bases lying between them. CDR3 coding DNA: TGTGCCAGCAGTGGGGGGGTAGAGACCCAGTACTTC. Translation: CASSGGVETQYF.

The chain is built from TRBV3-1 and TRBJ2-2; D is uncertain. From germline, CDR1 is LGHDT and CDR2 YNNKEL (reference sequence). The CDR3 consists of 16 residues. V shed 0 bases and J shed 6 bases, with 14 bases lying between them. CDR3 residues: CASSQDRRIGAGELFF. CDR3 coding DNA: TGTGCCAGCAGCCAAGATCGGCGCATTGGGGCCGGGGAGCTGTTTTTT.

Worth noting for this clonotype: Without the conserved terminal phenylalanine or tryptophan, this CDR3 likely stems from a read error. This chain joins TRBV12-3 or TRBV12-4 and TRBJ2-7; 9 positions match TRBD2. With 1 base clipped from V and 2 bases from J, the junction kept 0 bases outside the gene matches. This CDR3 has 14 residues. CDR3 nucleotides: TGTGCCAGCAGTTTAGGACTAGCGGCCTACGAGCAGTACCTC. Translation: CASSLGLAAYEQYL.

In its sample, this clonotype was seen many times. This chain links TRBV3-1 with TRBJ1-6, with 10 bases fitting TRBD1. The CDR3 is made up of 15 amino acids. The V segment lost 3 bases and the J segment 6 bases; nucleotides outside the gene matches: 2. Germline CDR1 reads LGHDT; CDR2 reads YNNKEL (reference sequence). The DNA of the CDR3 is TGTGCCAGCAGCCACGGGGACAGGGGTAATTCACCCCTCCACTTT. Encoded protein: CASSHGDRGNSPLHF. Combining the CDR3 with reference TRBV3-1 and TRBJ1-6 gives the whole variable domain DTAVSQTPKYLVTQMGNDKSIKCEQNLGHDTMYWYKQDSKKFLKIMFSYNNKELIINETVPNRFSPKSPDKAHLNLHINSLELGDSAVYFCASSHGDRGNSPLHFGNGTRLTVT.

This clonotype occurred a few times. The chain combines TRBV5-1 with TRBJ1-1, with TRBD1 matching 8 bases. Germline values: CDR1 SGHRS, CDR2 YFSETQ. The V gene end was trimmed by 1 base and the J gene end by 8 bases; junction bases not matched to a gene: 4. The CDR3 contains 13 residues. This CDR3 reads CASSLYSGGEAFF. The CDR3 DNA sequence: TGCGCCAGCAGCTTGTACTCAGGGGGCGAAGCTTTCTTT.

This chain connects TRBV28 to TRBJ1-2; D is possibly TRBD1 (6 bases). The germline V gene has CDR1 MDHEN and CDR2 SYDVKM. Trimming shortened V by 5 bases and J by 7 bases, and 20 bases separated the two germline ends. The CDR3 covers 15 residues. The CDR3 DNA sequence: TGTGCCAGCAGTCGAGGCGGGAAGGGGGGGGTTGGCTACACCTTC. As protein: CASSRGGKGGVGYTF.

For this clonotype: A read error may be the cause here, since a much bigger clone is one base away. The CDR3 region has the DNA TGTGCCAGCAGCGTAAGGACCGGGACTAGCGGAAGCACCGGGGAGCTGTTTTTT. As protein: CASSVRTGTSGSTGELFF. The J gene is TRBJ2-2, the V gene TRBV9, with TRBD2 identical over 11 bases. V lost 1 base, J lost 4 bases, and 9 bases stayed unmatched. Germline V gene sequence: CDR1 SGDLS, CDR2 YYNGEE. CDR3 size: 18 residues. The full variable domain, its missing parts supplied by reference TRBV9 and TRBJ2-2, is DSGVTQTPKHLITATGQRVTLRCSPRSGDLSVYWYQQSLDQGLQFLIQYYNGEERAKGNILERFSAQQFPDLHSELNLSSLELGDSALYFCASSVRTGTSGSTGELFFGEGSRLTVL.

Ten or more counts support this clonotype. The chain employs TRBV6-2 or TRBV6-3 and TRBJ2-7, with a weak D call TRBD1 (7 bases). The germline CDR1 and CDR2 sequences are MNHEY and SVGEGT. V gave up 1 base and J gave up 3 bases, with 10 bases separating them. This CDR3 comprises 14 residues. The CDR3 coding sequence is TGTGCCAGCAGTTACTGGCAGGGGGGCTACGAGCAGTACTTC. Protein sequence: CASSYWQGGYEQYF.

Remarks on this clonotype: A read error may be the cause here, since a much bigger clone is one base away. The chain is built from TRBV20-1 and TRBJ1-3, with D maybe TRBD1 (5 bases). The CDR3 consists of 11 residues. Germline values: CDR1 DFQATT, CDR2 SNEGSKA (reference sequence). Trimming cost V 4 bases and J 11 bases, with 12 bases left between them. Here the CDR3 DNA reads TGCAGTGCTATCACGGGGGGGGCCATATATTTT. It specifies CSAITGGAIYF.

This clonotype was recorded at least ten times. The chain is built from TRBV7-6 and TRBJ2-5, with 8 bases fitting TRBD2. In germline, CDR1 is SGHVS, CDR2 FNYEAQ. Trimming cost V 1 base and J 5 bases; bases outside gene matches: 15. CDR3 length: 18 residues. Here the CDR3 DNA reads TGTGCCAGCAGCTTAGATCCGGGAGGGCCTCCCCGGCAGGAGACCCAGTACTTC. Translation gives CASSLDPGGPPRQETQYF.

The gene calls are TRBV28 and TRBJ1-2; no clear D gene. The CDR3 runs to 14 residues. CDR1 is MDHEN and CDR2 is SYDVKM in the germline V gene. V lost 7 bases and J lost 0, with 12 bases in between. In DNA form, the CDR3 reads TGTGCCAGCACAGATGGCAACCCTAACTATGGCTACACCTTC. Translated, it gives CASTDGNPNYGYTF.

This clonotype was seen repeatedly, ten times or more. The chain combines TRBV10-3 with TRBJ2-1, with 15 bases matching TRBD2. The CDR3 extends over 20 amino acids. The junction had 16 bases not matched to a gene; V was cut back by 3 bases and J by 7 bases. The germline V gene has CDR1 ENHRY and CDR2 SYGVKD. CDR3 DNA: TGTGCCATCAGTGAACGTCGGACTAGCGGGAGGGCCGAGGGAGGAAATGAGCAGTTCTTC. It translates to CAISERRTSGRAEGGNEQFF.

Of note for this clonotype: A read error may explain this, as a much larger clone is one base away. This rearrangement joins TRBV28 to TRBJ1-2; no clear D gene. From germline, CDR1 is MDHEN and CDR2 SYDVKM. V lost 6 bases and J lost 7, with 9 bases in between. The CDR3 has 11 amino acids. CDR3 in DNA: TGTGCCAGCAGCCCGTTGCCTGGCTACACCTTC. This translates into CASSPLPGYTF.

The J gene is TRBJ1-5, the V gene TRBV28, with a tentative D call TRBD1 (6 bases). Per germline, CDR1 MDHEN and CDR2 SYDVKM. This CDR3 contains 16 residues. Trimming shortened V by 7 bases and J by 3 bases, and 19 bases separated the two germline ends. CDR3 amino acids: CASKGYSQGPNQPQHF. In DNA, the CDR3 is TGTGCCAGCAAAGGGTACTCACAGGGCCCCAATCAGCCCCAGCATTTT.

This clonotype was observed at least ten times. The chain couples TRBV20-1 to TRBJ1-2; unclear D gene. This CDR3 comprises 15 residues. The V gene's germline CDR1 is DFQATT and CDR2 SNEGSKA (reference sequence). V lost 4 bases and J 7 bases, leaving 22 bases between the germline ends. The CDR3 protein is CSATTDGSDLLGYTF. The CDR3 nucleotides are TGCAGTGCTACGACGGACGGATCAGACTTACTTGGCTACACCTTC.

The table lists this clonotype with many counts. The rearrangement uses TRBV5-6 and TRBJ1-6, with D uncertain. Trimming left V 4 bases short and J 8 bases short, with 4 bases between. CDR1 is SGHDT and CDR2 is YYEEEE in the germline V gene. This CDR3 spans 11 amino acids. The CDR3 loop reads CASSGDSPLHF. CDR3 nucleotides: TGTGCCAGCAGCGGTGATTCACCCCTCCACTTT.

The table lists this clonotype with many counts. The chain is built from TRBV29-1 and TRBJ1-2; 8 bases align to TRBD1. The CDR3 is 14 amino acids. Per the germline V gene, CDR1 is SQVTM and CDR2 is ANQGSEA. The CDR3 is CGFRYWATGDGYTF. CDR3 DNA: TGCGGATTTCGTTATTGGGCGACAGGGGACGGCTACACCTTC.

This chain joins TRBV27 and TRBJ1-2, with TRBD1 as a possible D gene (5 bases). Between the trimmed V and J ends, which lost 3 bases and 4 bases, there was a span of 9 bases. Germline V CDR1 and CDR2: MNHEY, SMNVEV (reference sequence). This CDR3 comprises 13 residues. CDR3 DNA sequence: TGTGCCAGCAGTTTTTCAGGGCGCTATGGCTACACCTTC. Translating gives CASSFSGRYGYTF.

Remarks on this clonotype: Given the absence of the conserved phenylalanine or tryptophan at the CDR3 end, a read error is likely. The chain combines TRBV28 with TRBJ2-5; TRBD1 might be the D (5 bases). The CDR3 consists of 14 residues. Trimming pared 6 bases from V and 0 bases from J, leaving 11 bases between. Germline assignment: CDR1 MDHEN and CDR2 SYDVKM. In nucleotides, the CDR3 is TGTGCCAGCAGGAGACAGATGTACCAAGAGACCCAGTACCTC. As protein: CASRRQMYQETQYL.

This clonotype has at least ten counts. J is TRBJ2-1 and V is TRBV6-2 or TRBV6-3, with D possibly matching TRBD2 (6 bases). V was pared by 3 bases and J by 4 bases, with 22 bases between. The CDR3 is 18 residues long. Germline V gene sequence: CDR1 MNHEY, CDR2 SVGEGT. The CDR3 nucleotides are TGTGCCAGCAGTTATGACCGTTCCATAGCGGACGGTTACAATGAGCAGTTCTTC. Translated, it gives CASSYDRSIADGYNEQFF.

This clonotype was seen at least ten times. This sequence joins TRBV7-2 and TRBJ2-2, with D perhaps assigned TRBD1 or TRBD2 (5 bases each). The germline CDR1 and CDR2 sequences are SGHTA and FQGNSA. V lost 5 bases and J 6 bases, leaving 13 bases between the germline ends. The CDR3 covers 14 residues. The CDR3 bases are TGTGCCAGCAGCCTACGGGACGGATCCGGGGAGCTGTTTTTT. Its translation is CASSLRDGSGELFF.

This clonotype was recorded many times. The CDR3 DNA is TGTGCCAGCAGCTCCTCGGGGCAAGAGACCCAGTACTTC. Amino acid sequence: CASSSSGQETQYF. The chain couples TRBV12-3 or TRBV12-4 to TRBJ2-5; D is possibly TRBD2 (5 bases). This CDR3 is 13 amino acids long. Trimming removed 6 bases at V and 2 bases at J, with 10 bases between.